This TCR beta chain came from a study of cytomegalovirus exposure and HLA in healthy donors. Regarding the study as a whole: A previous analysis found most TCR beta V segments productive roughly 87% or roughly 30% of the time.

CDR1 is SGHRS and CDR2 is YFSETQ in the germline V gene. The CDR3 is made up of 14 amino acids. Between the trimmed V and J ends, which lost 2 bases and 6 bases, there was a span of 15 bases. Concerning this clone itself: Its target is not known.

It was with 60 Vbeta and 13 Jbeta primers that the PCR ran. Profiling relied on immunoSEQ multiplex PCR, and the TCRdb table lists in-frame clones only, not all of them. Of about 100,000 clones listed, around 80% were seen once; the top ten hold 2% to 3%. The gene calls are TRBV5-1 and TRBJ2-7; TRBD1 is a possible D gene (5 bases). What was sequenced was PBMCs. The receptor was derived from a man aged 30 to 39 in good health and CMV-seropositive. The CDR3 here is CASSFRVGSLEQYF. CDR3 nucleotides: TGCGCCAGCAGCTTCAGGGTAGGTTCCCTCGAGCAGTACTTC.